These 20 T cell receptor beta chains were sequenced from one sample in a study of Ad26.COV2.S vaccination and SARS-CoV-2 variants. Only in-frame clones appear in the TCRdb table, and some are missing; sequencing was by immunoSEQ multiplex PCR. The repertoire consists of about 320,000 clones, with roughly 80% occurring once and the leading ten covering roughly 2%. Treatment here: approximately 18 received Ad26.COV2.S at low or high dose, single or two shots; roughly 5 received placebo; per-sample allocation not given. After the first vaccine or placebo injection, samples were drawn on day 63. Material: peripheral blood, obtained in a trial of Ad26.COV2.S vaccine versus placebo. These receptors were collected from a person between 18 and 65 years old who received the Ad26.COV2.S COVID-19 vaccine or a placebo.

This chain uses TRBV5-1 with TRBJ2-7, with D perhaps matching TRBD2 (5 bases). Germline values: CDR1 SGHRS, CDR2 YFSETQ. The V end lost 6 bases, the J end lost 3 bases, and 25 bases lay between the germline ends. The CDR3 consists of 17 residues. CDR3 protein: CASTESLAPGNGYEQYF. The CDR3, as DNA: TGCGCCAGCACCGAGAGCTTGGCCCCGGGGAACGGCTACGAGCAGTACTTC.

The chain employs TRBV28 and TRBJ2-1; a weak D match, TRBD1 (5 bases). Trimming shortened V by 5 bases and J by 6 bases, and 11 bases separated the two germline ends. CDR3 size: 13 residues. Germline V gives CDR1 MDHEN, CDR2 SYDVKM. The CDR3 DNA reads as TGTGCCAGCAGTCCACGACAGACCAATGAGCAGTTCTTC. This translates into CASSPRQTNEQFF.

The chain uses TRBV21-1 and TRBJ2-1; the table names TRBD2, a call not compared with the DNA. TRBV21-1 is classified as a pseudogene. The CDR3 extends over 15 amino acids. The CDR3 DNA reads TGTGCCAGCACCCGGACTAGCGGGGGGGCTCTTGAGCAGTTCTTC. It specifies CASTRTSGGALEQFF.

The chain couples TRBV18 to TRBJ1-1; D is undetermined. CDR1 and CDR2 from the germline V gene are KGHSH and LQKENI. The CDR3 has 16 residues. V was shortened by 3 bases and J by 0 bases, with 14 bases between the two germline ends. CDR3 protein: CASSPQRVSMNTEAFF. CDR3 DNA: TGTGCCAGCTCACCCCAAAGGGTTTCGATGAACACTGAAGCTTTCTTT.

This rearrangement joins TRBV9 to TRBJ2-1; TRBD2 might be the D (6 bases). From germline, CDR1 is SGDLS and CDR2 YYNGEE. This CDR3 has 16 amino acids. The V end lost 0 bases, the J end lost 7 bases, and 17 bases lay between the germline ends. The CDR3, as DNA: TGTGCCAGCAGCGTAGTTGCCGGGGGTGAAAGGAATGAGCAGTTCTTC. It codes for CASSVVAGGERNEQFF.

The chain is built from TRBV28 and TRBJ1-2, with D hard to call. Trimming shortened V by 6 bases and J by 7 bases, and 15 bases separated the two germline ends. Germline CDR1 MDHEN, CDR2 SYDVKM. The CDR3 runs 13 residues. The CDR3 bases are TGTGCCAGCAGCGACGGGATGGCGGGTGGCTACACCTTC. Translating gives CASSDGMAGGYTF.

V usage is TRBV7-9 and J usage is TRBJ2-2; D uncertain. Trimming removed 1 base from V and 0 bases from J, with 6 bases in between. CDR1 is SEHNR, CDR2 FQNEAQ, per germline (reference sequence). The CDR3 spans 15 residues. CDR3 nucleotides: TGTGCCAGCAGCTTAGGCACAACGAACACCGGGGAGCTGTTTTTT. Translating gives CASSLGTTNTGELFF.

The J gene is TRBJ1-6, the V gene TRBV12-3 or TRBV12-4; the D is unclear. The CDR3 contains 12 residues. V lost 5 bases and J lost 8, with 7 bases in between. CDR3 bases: TGTGCCAGCAGTCAAGGCTATTCACCCCTCCACTTT. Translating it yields CASSQGYSPLHF.

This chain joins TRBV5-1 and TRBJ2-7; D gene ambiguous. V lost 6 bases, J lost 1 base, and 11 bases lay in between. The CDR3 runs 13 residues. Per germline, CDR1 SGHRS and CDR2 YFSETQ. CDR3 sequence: CASTAGPSYEQYF. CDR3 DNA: TGCGCCAGCACCGCTGGACCTTCCTACGAGCAGTACTTC.

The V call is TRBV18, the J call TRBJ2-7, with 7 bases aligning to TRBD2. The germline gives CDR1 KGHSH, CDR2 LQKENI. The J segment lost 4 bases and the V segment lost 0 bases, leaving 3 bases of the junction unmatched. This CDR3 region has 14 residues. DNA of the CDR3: TGTGCCAGCTCACCACCGGGGAGGGGTTACGAGCAGTACTTC. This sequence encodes CASSPPGRGYEQYF. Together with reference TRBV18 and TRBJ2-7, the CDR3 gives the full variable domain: NAGVMQNPRHLVRRRGQEARLRCSPMKGHSHVYWYRQLPEEGLKFMVYLQKENIIDESGMPKERFSAEFPKEGPSILRIQQVVRGDSAAYFCASSPPGRGYEQYFGPGTRLTVT.

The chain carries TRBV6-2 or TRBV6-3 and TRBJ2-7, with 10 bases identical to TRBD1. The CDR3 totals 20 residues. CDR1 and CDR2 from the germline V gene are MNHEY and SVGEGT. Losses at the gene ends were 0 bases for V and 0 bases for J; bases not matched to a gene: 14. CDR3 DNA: TGTGCCAGCAGTTACTCTTTGGACAGGGGGACCTTACCCAACTCCTACGAGCAGTACTTC. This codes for CASSYSLDRGTLPNSYEQYF.

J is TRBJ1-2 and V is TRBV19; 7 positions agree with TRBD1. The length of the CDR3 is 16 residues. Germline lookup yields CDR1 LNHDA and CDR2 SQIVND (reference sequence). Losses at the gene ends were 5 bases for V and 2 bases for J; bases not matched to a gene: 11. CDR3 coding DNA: TGTGCCAGTAGTCCATGGACGGGGGGACAGAACTATGGCTACACCTTC. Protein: CASSPWTGGQNYGYTF.

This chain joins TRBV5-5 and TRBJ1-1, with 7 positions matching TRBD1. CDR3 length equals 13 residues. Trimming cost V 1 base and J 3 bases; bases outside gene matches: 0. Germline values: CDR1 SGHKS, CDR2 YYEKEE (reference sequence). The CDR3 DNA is TGTGCCAGCAGCTTGCAGGGGGACACTGAAGCTTTCTTT. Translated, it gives CASSLQGDTEAFF.

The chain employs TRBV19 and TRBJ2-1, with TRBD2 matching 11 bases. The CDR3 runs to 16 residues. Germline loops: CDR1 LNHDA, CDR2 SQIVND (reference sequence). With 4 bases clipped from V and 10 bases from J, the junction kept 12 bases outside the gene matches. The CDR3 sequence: CASSSLRLAGRGEQFF. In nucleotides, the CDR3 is TGTGCCAGTAGTAGTCTTCGACTAGCGGGGAGGGGGGAGCAGTTCTTC.

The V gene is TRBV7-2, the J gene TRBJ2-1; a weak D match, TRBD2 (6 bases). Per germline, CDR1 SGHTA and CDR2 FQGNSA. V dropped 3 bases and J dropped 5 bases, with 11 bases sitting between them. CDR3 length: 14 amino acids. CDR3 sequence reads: CASSFGGSDNEQFF. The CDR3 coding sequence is TGTGCCAGCAGCTTTGGGGGGAGCGACAATGAGCAGTTCTTC. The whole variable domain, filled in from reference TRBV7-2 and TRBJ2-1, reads GAGVSQSPSNKVTEKGKDVELRCDPISGHTALYWYRQSLGQGLEFLIYFQGNSAPDKSGLPSDRFSAERTGGSVSTLTIQRTQQEDSAVYLCASSFGGSDNEQFFGPGTRLTVL.

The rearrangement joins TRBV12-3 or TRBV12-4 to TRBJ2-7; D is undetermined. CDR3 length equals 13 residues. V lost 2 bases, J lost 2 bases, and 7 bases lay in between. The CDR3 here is CASSLSRPYEQYF. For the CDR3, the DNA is TGTGCCAGCAGTTTATCCAGACCCTACGAGCAGTACTTC.

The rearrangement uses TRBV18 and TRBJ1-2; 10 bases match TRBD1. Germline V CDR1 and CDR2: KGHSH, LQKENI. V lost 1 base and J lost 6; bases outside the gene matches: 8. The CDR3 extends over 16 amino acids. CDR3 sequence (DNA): TGTGCCAGCTCACCACTTCCGGGACAGGGGATGGATGGCTACACCTTC. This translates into CASSPLPGQGMDGYTF. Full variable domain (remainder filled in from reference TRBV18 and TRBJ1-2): NAGVMQNPRHLVRRRGQEARLRCSPMKGHSHVYWYRQLPEEGLKFMVYLQKENIIDESGMPKERFSAEFPKEGPSILRIQQVVRGDSAAYFCASSPLPGQGMDGYTFGSGTRLTVV.

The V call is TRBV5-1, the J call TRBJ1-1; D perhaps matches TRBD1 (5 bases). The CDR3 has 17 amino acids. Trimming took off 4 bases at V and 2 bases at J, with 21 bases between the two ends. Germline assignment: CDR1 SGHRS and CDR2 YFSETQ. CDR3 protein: CASSQNTRQRSNTEAFF. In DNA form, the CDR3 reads TGCGCCAGCAGCCAGAACACCCGACAGAGGAGTAACACTGAAGCTTTCTTT.

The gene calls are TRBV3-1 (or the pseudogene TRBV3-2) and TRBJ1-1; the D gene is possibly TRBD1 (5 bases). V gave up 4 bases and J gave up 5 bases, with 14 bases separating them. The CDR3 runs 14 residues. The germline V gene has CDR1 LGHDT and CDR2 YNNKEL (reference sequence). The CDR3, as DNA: TGTGCCAGCAGCCTCAGGGAAGTAGGGACTGAAGCTTTCTTT. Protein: CASSLREVGTEAFF.

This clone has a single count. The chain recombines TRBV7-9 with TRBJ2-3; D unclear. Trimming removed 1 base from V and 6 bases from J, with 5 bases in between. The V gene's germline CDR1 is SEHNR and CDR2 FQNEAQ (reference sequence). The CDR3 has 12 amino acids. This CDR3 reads CASSLVYDTQYF. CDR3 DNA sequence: TGTGCCAGCAGCTTAGTTTATGATACGCAGTATTTT.